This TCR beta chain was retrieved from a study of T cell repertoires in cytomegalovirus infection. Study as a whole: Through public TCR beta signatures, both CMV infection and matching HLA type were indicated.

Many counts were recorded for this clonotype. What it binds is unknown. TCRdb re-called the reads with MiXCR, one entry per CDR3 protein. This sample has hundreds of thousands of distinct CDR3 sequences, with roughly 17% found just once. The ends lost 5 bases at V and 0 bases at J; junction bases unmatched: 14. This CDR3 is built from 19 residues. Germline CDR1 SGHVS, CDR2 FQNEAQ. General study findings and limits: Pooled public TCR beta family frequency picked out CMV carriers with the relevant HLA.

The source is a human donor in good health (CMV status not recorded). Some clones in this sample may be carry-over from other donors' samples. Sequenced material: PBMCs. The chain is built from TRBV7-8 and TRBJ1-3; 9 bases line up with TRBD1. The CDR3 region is CASSLGTGRFDRSGNTIYF. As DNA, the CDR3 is TGTGCCAGCAGCCTTGGGACAGGGCGTTTTGACCGCTCTGGAAACACCATATATTTT.